This is a list of T cell receptor beta chains from one sample in a study of blood T cells in healthy people across ages. MiXCR, applied by TCRdb to the 5' RACE reads, yields one record per CDR3 protein. Among roughly 800,000 distinct CDR3 sequences listed, 55% to 70% were seen once. The material sequenced was blood. The receptors were gathered from a man between 25 and 39 years old in good health. Each CDR3 is given with its conserved first and last residue. D genes are given only for firm matches. Clone size is stated in some rows and not others, as once, few, many or a class when expanded.

d_call: .; j_call: TRBJ2-7; v_call: TRBV20-1; clone_size: .; cdr3_aa: CSARKSGVFYEQYF; cdr3_nt: TGCAGTGCTAGAAAGTCGGGGGTCTTCTACGAGCAGTACTTC
d_call: .; j_call: TRBJ2-3; v_call: TRBV20-1; clone_size: .; cdr3_aa: CSAEDLTDTQYF; cdr3_nt: TGCAGTGCGGAGGACCTCACAGATACGCAGTATTTT
d_call: .; j_call: TRBJ2-7; v_call: TRBV10-3; clone_size: .; cdr3_aa: CAISWDQTYEQYF; cdr3_nt: TGTGCCATCAGTTGGGACCAAACCTACGAGCAGTACTTC
d_call: TRBD2; j_call: TRBJ2-7; v_call: TRBV20-1; clone_size: once; cdr3_aa: CSAAGEGSYEQYF; cdr3_nt: TGCAGTGCCGCGGGGGAAGGTTCCTACGAGCAGTACTTC
d_call: .; j_call: TRBJ1-3; v_call: TRBV6-6; clone_size: .; cdr3_aa: CASGGENTIYF; cdr3_nt: TGTGCCAGCGGGGGGGAAAACACCATATATTTT
d_call: .; j_call: TRBJ2-3; v_call: TRBV20-1; clone_size: .; cdr3_aa: CSARNSEIGTDTQYF; cdr3_nt: TGCAGTGCTAGAAATAGCGAAATTGGCACAGATACGCAGTATTTT
d_call: .; j_call: TRBJ1-4; v_call: TRBV14; clone_size: .; cdr3_aa: CASSQRDVGMAEKLFF; cdr3_nt: TGTGCCAGCAGCCAACGTGACGTCGGGATGGCTGAAAAACTGTTTTTT
d_call: .; j_call: TRBJ1-1; v_call: TRBV20-1; clone_size: .; cdr3_aa: CSARRSDYTAGEAFF; cdr3_nt: TGCAGTGCCAGAAGGTCCGACTATACAGCCGGTGAAGCTTTCTTT
d_call: TRBD2; j_call: TRBJ2-1; v_call: TRBV10-3; clone_size: .; cdr3_aa: CAIREAGEGNEQFF; cdr3_nt: TGTGCCATCAGGGAAGCGGGGGAGGGCAATGAGCAGTTCTTC
d_call: .; j_call: TRBJ1-6; v_call: TRBV11-2; clone_size: .; cdr3_aa: CASSPSPGRKAYNSPLHF; cdr3_nt: TGTGCCAGCAGTCCCTCTCCGGGACGAAAGGCCTATAATTCACCCCTCCACTTT
d_call: .; j_call: TRBJ2-1; v_call: TRBV27; clone_size: .; cdr3_aa: CASSFRGGASNEQFF; cdr3_nt: TGTGCCAGCAGTTTTCGTGGGGGGGCTTCCAATGAGCAGTTCTTC
d_call: .; j_call: TRBJ1-4; v_call: TRBV21-1; clone_size: .; cdr3_aa: CASSNIGRGRKGLFF; cdr3_nt: TGTGCCAGCAGCAACATTGGCAGGGGACGAAAAGGACTGTTTTTT
d_call: .; j_call: TRBJ2-2; v_call: TRBV6-6; clone_size: .; cdr3_aa: CASSYSWPAKNTGELFF; cdr3_nt: TGTGCCAGCAGTTACTCGTGGCCGGCGAAGAACACCGGGGAGCTGTTTTTT
d_call: .; j_call: TRBJ1-2; v_call: TRBV11-2; clone_size: few; cdr3_aa: CASSLRQAAYGYTF; cdr3_nt: TGTGCCAGCAGCTTAAGACAGGCGGCCTATGGCTACACCTTC
d_call: TRBD2; j_call: TRBJ2-3; v_call: TRBV7-2; clone_size: .; cdr3_aa: CASSDTGLVRTQYF; cdr3_nt: TGTGCCAGCAGCGACACGGGACTAGTGCGTACGCAGTATTTT
d_call: TRBD1; j_call: TRBJ2-2; v_call: TRBV30; clone_size: few; cdr3_aa: CAWSAGQGTGELFF; cdr3_nt: TGTGCCTGGAGTGCAGGACAGGGAACCGGGGAGCTGTTTTTT
d_call: TRBD1; j_call: TRBJ2-1; v_call: TRBV29-1; clone_size: many; cdr3_aa: CSVEGQGYEQFF; cdr3_nt: TGCAGCGTTGAAGGACAGGGCTATGAGCAGTTCTTC
d_call: TRBD1; j_call: TRBJ2-3; v_call: TRBV6-5; clone_size: once; cdr3_aa: CASRTTGGGDTQYF; cdr3_nt: TGTGCCAGCAGAACGACAGGGGGCGGGGATACGCAGTATTTT
d_call: TRBD2; j_call: TRBJ2-3; v_call: TRBV20-1; clone_size: .; cdr3_aa: CSAGLAGGVDTQYF; cdr3_nt: TGCAGTGCTGGACTAGCGGGAGGCGTAGATACGCAGTATTTT
d_call: .; j_call: TRBJ2-7; v_call: TRBV15; clone_size: .; cdr3_aa: CATKADSSYEQYF; cdr3_nt: TGTGCCACCAAGGCTGACTCCTCTTACGAGCAGTACTTC
d_call: .; j_call: TRBJ1-6; v_call: TRBV19; clone_size: .; cdr3_aa: CASSAGTESPLHF; cdr3_nt: TGTGCCAGTAGTGCCGGCACAGAATCACCCCTCCACTTT
d_call: .; j_call: TRBJ1-1; v_call: TRBV5-1; clone_size: .; cdr3_aa: CASSVTGTGNTEAFF; cdr3_nt: TGCGCCAGCAGCGTTACTGGAACAGGGAACACTGAAGCTTTCTTT
d_call: TRBD2; j_call: TRBJ2-1; v_call: TRBV6-5; clone_size: few; cdr3_aa: CASSYSAASGGGLNEQFF; cdr3_nt: TGTGCCAGCAGTTACTCGGCGGCTAGCGGGGGGGGTCTTAATGAGCAGTTCTTC
d_call: TRBD1; j_call: TRBJ2-7; v_call: TRBV6-2/TRBV6-3; clone_size: .; cdr3_aa: CASSYKTGPSYEQYF; cdr3_nt: TGTGCCAGCAGTTACAAGACAGGGCCCTCCTACGAGCAGTACTTC
d_call: .; j_call: TRBJ2-1; v_call: TRBV2; clone_size: few; cdr3_aa: CASLRDEQFF; cdr3_nt: TGTGCCAGTCTTAGGGATGAGCAGTTCTTC
d_call: .; j_call: TRBJ2-3; v_call: TRBV24-1; clone_size: few; cdr3_aa: CATSDGRGADTQYF; cdr3_nt: TGTGCCACCAGTGATGGCAGGGGTGCAGATACGCAGTATTTT
d_call: TRBD2; j_call: TRBJ2-1; v_call: TRBV7-2; clone_size: few; cdr3_aa: CASSLSLAEYNEQFF; cdr3_nt: TGTGCCAGCAGCTTATCGCTAGCGGAGTACAATGAGCAGTTCTTC
d_call: TRBD1; j_call: TRBJ1-2; v_call: TRBV12-3/TRBV12-4; clone_size: .; cdr3_aa: CASSPRDRVWNYGYTF; cdr3_nt: TGTGCCAGCAGTCCCCGGGACAGGGTATGGAACTATGGCTACACCTTC
d_call: TRBD1; j_call: TRBJ2-2; v_call: TRBV27; clone_size: .; cdr3_aa: CASRDSQGAYTGELFF; cdr3_nt: TGTGCCAGCAGGGACAGTCAGGGGGCATATACCGGGGAGCTGTTTTTT
d_call: .; j_call: TRBJ2-1; v_call: TRBV7-9; clone_size: .; cdr3_aa: CASSLSGGIMMGNEQFF; cdr3_nt: TGTGCCAGCAGCTTGTCTGGAGGAATTATGATGGGCAATGAGCAGTTCTTC
d_call: .; j_call: TRBJ2-7; v_call: TRBV29-1; clone_size: .; cdr3_aa: CSAEVQGSDEQYF; cdr3_nt: TGCAGCGCTGAAGTCCAGGGTTCCGACGAGCAGTACTTC
d_call: TRBD2; j_call: TRBJ2-4; v_call: TRBV7-2; clone_size: few; cdr3_aa: CASSLVASGASGQYF; cdr3_nt: TGTGCCAGCAGCTTAGTGGCTAGCGGCGCCAGTGGGCAGTACTTC
d_call: .; j_call: TRBJ2-7; v_call: TRBV6-1; clone_size: .; cdr3_aa: CATDESRQGGNEQYF; cdr3_nt: TGTGCCACCGACGAGTCCCGACAAGGAGGGAATGAGCAGTACTTC
d_call: .; j_call: TRBJ2-7; v_call: TRBV21-1; clone_size: .; cdr3_aa: CASSGLLEQYF; cdr3_nt: TGTGCCAGTAGCGGTTTGTTAGAGCAGTACTTC
d_call: .; j_call: TRBJ1-2; v_call: TRBV20-1; clone_size: .; cdr3_aa: CSDGQSNYGYTF; cdr3_nt: TGCAGTGACGGACAGTCTAACTATGGCTACACCTTC
d_call: .; j_call: TRBJ1-1; v_call: TRBV25-1; clone_size: few; cdr3_aa: CASSFSSRNTEAFF; cdr3_nt: TGTGCCAGCAGTTTCTCAAGCCGTAACACTGAAGCTTTCTTT
d_call: .; j_call: TRBJ1-2; v_call: TRBV5-1; clone_size: .; cdr3_aa: CASKPTMDAKRGGYTF; cdr3_nt: TGCGCCAGCAAACCCACGATGGACGCGAAGAGGGGTGGCTACACCTTC
d_call: .; j_call: TRBJ2-4; v_call: TRBV3-1; clone_size: once; cdr3_aa: CASSQDRGRWNIQYF; cdr3_nt: TGTGCCAGCAGCCAAGATCGGGGCCGGTGGAACATTCAGTACTTC
d_call: .; j_call: TRBJ2-4; v_call: TRBV7-8; clone_size: .; cdr3_aa: CASSSQVDVGQYF; cdr3_nt: TGTGCCAGCAGCTCCCAGGTCGACGTCGGGCAGTACTTC
d_call: .; j_call: TRBJ1-4; v_call: TRBV9; clone_size: .; cdr3_aa: CASSARRGISEKLFF; cdr3_nt: TGTGCCAGCAGCGCCCGTCGGGGGATTAGTGAAAAACTGTTTTTT
d_call: TRBD1; j_call: TRBJ1-2; v_call: TRBV10-3; clone_size: .; cdr3_aa: CAISTNRGGGYGYTF; cdr3_nt: TGTGCCATCAGTACGAACAGGGGAGGGGGTTACGGCTACACCTTC
d_call: .; j_call: TRBJ2-6; v_call: TRBV7-2; clone_size: .; cdr3_aa: CASSLAMSGANVLTF; cdr3_nt: TGTGCCAGCAGCTTAGCGATGTCTGGGGCCAACGTCCTGACTTTC
d_call: .; j_call: TRBJ2-7; v_call: TRBV28; clone_size: .; cdr3_aa: CASSKPGTGISYEQYF; cdr3_nt: TGTGCCAGCAGCAAGCCCGGGACGGGCATCTCCTACGAGCAGTACTTC
d_call: .; j_call: TRBJ1-4; v_call: TRBV5-1; clone_size: few; cdr3_aa: CASSLRLSSEKLFF; cdr3_nt: TGCGCCAGCAGCTTGCGATTAAGCAGTGAAAAACTGTTTTTT
d_call: TRBD2; j_call: TRBJ2-5; v_call: TRBV29-1; clone_size: .; cdr3_aa: CSVEGLASGEQYF; cdr3_nt: TGCAGCGTCGAAGGACTAGCGTCAGGGGAGCAGTACTTC
d_call: .; j_call: TRBJ2-1; v_call: TRBV29-1; clone_size: .; cdr3_aa: CSVEVGTNEQFF; cdr3_nt: TGCAGCGTTGAGGTGGGGACCAATGAGCAGTTCTTC
d_call: .; j_call: TRBJ1-6; v_call: TRBV6-5; clone_size: once; cdr3_aa: CASRKSGTSNSPLHF; cdr3_nt: TGTGCCAGCAGAAAATCCGGGACTTCTAATTCACCCCTCCACTTT
d_call: TRBD1; j_call: TRBJ2-1; v_call: TRBV6-5; clone_size: few; cdr3_aa: CASSYEFRDRGYLAEFNEQFF; cdr3_nt: TGTGCCAGCAGTTATGAATTTAGGGACAGGGGATATTTAGCTGAGTTCAATGAGCAGTTCTTC
d_call: TRBD1; j_call: TRBJ2-1; v_call: TRBV29-1; clone_size: .; cdr3_aa: CSGEEGQGVKEQFF; cdr3_nt: TGCAGCGGAGAAGAAGGACAGGGAGTCAAGGAGCAGTTCTTC
d_call: TRBD1; j_call: TRBJ2-7; v_call: TRBV20-1; clone_size: .; cdr3_aa: CSARGTGSYEQYF; cdr3_nt: TGCAGTGCTAGAGGGACAGGGTCCTACGAGCAGTACTTC